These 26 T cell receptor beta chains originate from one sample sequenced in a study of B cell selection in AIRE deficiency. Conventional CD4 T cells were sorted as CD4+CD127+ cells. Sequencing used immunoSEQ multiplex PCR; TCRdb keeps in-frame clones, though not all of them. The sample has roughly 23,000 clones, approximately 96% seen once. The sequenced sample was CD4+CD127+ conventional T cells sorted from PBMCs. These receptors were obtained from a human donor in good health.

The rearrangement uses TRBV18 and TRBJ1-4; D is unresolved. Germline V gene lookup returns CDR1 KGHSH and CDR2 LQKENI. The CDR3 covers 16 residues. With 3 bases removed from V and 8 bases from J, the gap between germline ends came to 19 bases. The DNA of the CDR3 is TGTGCCAGCTCACCCTCGGAGCACAGTCTCGGGGAAAAACTGTTTTTT. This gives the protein CASSPSEHSLGEKLFF.

The CDR3 reads CASSYIVSSEAFF. Here the CDR3 DNA reads TGTGCCAGCAGTTATATCGTCAGCTCTGAAGCTTTCTTT. This chain links TRBV6-6 with TRBJ1-1; no clear D gene. The V and J ends lost 3 bases and 6 bases respectively, with 11 bases between them. Germline assignment: CDR1 MNHNY and CDR2 SVGAGI (reference sequence). The CDR3 is 13 residues long.

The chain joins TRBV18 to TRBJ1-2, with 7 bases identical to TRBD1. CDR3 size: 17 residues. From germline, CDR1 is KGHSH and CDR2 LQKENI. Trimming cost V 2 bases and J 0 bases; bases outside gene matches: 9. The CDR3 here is CASSPGGQLLANYGYTF. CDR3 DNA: TGTGCCAGCTCACCAGGGGGACAGCTCCTAGCTAACTATGGCTACACCTTC.

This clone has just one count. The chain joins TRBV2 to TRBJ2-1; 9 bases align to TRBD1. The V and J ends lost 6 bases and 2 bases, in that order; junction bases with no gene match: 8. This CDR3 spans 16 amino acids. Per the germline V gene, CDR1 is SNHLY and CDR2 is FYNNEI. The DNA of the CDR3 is TGTGCCAGCAGGAGAATGACAGGGGGTACCTACAATGAGCAGTTCTTC. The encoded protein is CASRRMTGGTYNEQFF.

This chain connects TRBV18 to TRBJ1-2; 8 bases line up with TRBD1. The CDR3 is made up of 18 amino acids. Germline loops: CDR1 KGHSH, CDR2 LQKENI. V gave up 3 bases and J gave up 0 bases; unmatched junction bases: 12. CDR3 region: CASSPGQATSFPNYGYTF. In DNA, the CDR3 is TGTGCCAGCTCACCGGGACAGGCCACCTCTTTCCCTAACTATGGCTACACCTTC.

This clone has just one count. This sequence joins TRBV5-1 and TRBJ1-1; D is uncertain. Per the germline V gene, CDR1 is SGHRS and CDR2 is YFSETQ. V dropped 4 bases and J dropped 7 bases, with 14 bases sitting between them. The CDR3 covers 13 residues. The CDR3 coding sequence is TGCGCCAGCAGCCCAGAATTTGAGGGTGAAGCTTTCTTT. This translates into CASSPEFEGEAFF.

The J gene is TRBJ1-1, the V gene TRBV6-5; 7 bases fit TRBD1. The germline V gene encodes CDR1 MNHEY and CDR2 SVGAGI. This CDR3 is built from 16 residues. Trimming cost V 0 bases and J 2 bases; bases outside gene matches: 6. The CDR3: CASSYSTGGGNTEAFF. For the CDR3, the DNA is TGTGCCAGCAGTTACTCGACGGGAGGGGGCAACACTGAAGCTTTCTTT.

The DNA for the CDR3 is TGTGCCAGCAGTCCCTACTGGGAGGATACGCAGTATTTT. This codes for CASSPYWEDTQYF. The chain carries TRBV28 and TRBJ2-3; D might be TRBD2 (5 bases). The germline V and J ends were trimmed by 5 bases and 6 bases, with 12 bases remaining between them. The CDR3 runs 13 residues. CDR1 MDHEN and CDR2 SYDVKM come from the germline V gene.

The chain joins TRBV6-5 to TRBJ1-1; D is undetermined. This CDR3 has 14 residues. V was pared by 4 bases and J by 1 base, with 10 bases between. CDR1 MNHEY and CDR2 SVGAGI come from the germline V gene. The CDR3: CASSSLGGNTEAFF. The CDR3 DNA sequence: TGTGCCAGCAGTTCACTCGGAGGGAACACTGAAGCTTTCTTT.

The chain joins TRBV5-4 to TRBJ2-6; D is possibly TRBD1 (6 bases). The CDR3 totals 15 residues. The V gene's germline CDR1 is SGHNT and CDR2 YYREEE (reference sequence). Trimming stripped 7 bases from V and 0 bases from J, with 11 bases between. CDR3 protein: CASGRGGSGANVLTF. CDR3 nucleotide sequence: TGTGCCAGCGGGAGAGGGGGCTCTGGGGCCAACGTCCTGACTTTC.

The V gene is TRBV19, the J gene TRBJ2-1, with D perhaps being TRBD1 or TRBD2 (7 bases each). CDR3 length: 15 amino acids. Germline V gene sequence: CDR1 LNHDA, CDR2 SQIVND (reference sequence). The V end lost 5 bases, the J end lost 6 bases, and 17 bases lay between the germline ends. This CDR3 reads CASSSGGAQSNEQFF. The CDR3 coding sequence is TGTGCCAGTAGTTCAGGGGGGGCCCAGAGCAATGAGCAGTTCTTC.

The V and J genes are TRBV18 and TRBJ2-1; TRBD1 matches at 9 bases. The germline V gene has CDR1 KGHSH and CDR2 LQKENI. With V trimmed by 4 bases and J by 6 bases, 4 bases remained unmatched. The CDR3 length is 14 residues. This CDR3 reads CASSQDRGGNEQFF. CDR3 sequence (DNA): TGTGCCAGCTCACAAGACAGGGGGGGCAATGAGCAGTTCTTC.

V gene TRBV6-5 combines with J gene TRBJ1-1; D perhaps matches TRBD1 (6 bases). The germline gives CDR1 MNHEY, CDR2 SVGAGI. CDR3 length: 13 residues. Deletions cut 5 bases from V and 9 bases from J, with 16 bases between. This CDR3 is CASSIRDMTKAFF. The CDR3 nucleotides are TGTGCCAGCAGTATTCGGGACATGACTAAAGCTTTCTTT.

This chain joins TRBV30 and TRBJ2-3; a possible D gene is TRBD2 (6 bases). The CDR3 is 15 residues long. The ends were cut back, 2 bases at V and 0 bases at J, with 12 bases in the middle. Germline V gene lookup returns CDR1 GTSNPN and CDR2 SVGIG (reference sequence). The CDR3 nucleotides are TGTGCCTGGAGTTTCGCGGGGACTAGCACAGATACGCAGTATTTT. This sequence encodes CAWSFAGTSTDTQYF.

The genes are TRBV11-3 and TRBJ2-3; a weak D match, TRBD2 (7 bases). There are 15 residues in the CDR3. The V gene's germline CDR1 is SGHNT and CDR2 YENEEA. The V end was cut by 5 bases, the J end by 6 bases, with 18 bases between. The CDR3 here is CASSPFGGGQDTQYF. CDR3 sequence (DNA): TGTGCCAGCAGCCCCTTCGGCGGGGGCCAGGATACGCAGTATTTT.

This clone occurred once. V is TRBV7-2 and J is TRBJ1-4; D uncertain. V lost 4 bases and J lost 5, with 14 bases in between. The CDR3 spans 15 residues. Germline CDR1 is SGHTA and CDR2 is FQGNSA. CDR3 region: CASSSTRPQNEKLFF. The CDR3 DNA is TGTGCCAGCAGCTCGACTCGCCCGCAGAATGAAAAACTGTTTTTT. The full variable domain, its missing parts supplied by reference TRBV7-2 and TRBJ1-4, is GAGVSQSPSNKVTEKGKDVELRCDPISGHTALYWYRQSLGQGLEFLIYFQGNSAPDKSGLPSDRFSAERTGGSVSTLTIQRTQQEDSAVYLCASSSTRPQNEKLFFGSGTQLSVL.

In nucleotides, the CDR3 is TGTGCCAGCAGCTCCTCAGTAGCGGGGGTCGATACGCAGTATTTT. It codes for CASSSSVAGVDTQYF. The chain links TRBV6-5 to TRBJ2-3, with TRBD2 matching 9 bases. With 6 bases clipped from V and 6 bases from J, the junction kept 10 bases outside the gene matches. This CDR3 is built from 15 residues. Germline V gene sequence: CDR1 MNHEY, CDR2 SVGAGI.

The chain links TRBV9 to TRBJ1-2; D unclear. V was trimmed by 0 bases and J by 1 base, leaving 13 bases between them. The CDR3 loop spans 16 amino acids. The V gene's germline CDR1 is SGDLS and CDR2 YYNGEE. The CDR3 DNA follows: TGTGCCAGCAGCGTAGCCACGGGGTCCTTTAACTATGGCTACACCTTC. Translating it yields CASSVATGSFNYGYTF.

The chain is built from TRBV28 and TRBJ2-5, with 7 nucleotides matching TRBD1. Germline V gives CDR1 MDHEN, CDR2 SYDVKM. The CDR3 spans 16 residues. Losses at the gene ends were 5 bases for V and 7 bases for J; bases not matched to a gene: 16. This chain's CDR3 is CASSRDGTAARRTQYF. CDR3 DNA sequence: TGTGCCAGCAGTAGAGACGGGACAGCAGCCCGGAGGACCCAGTACTTC.

CDR3 amino acids: CASSRDRGNQPQHF. CDR3 bases: TGTGCCAGCAGTCGGGACAGGGGGAATCAGCCCCAGCATTTT. The chain uses TRBV6-5 and TRBJ1-5; 11 positions agree with TRBD1. This CDR3 spans 14 amino acids. V trimming: 5 bases; J trimming: 4 bases; junction bases outside the gene matches: 1. Germline V gene lookup returns CDR1 MNHEY and CDR2 SVGAGI.

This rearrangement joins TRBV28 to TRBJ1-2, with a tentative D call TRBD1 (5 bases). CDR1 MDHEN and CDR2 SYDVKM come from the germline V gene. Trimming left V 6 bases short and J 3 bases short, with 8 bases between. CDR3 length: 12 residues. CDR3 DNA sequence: TGTGCCAGCAGCTGGGGGGACTATGGCTACACCTTC. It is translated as CASSWGDYGYTF.

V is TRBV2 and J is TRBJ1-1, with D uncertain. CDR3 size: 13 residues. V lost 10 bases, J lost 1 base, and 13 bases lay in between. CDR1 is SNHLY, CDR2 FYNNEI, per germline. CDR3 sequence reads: CATDSRGNTEAFF. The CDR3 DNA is TGTGCCACCGATAGCCGGGGGAACACTGAAGCTTTCTTT.

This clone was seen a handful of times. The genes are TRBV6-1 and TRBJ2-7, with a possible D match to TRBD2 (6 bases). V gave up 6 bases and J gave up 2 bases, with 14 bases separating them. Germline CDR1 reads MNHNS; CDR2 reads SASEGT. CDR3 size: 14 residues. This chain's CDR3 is CASRRDPGPYEQYF. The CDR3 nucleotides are TGTGCCAGCAGGCGGGACCCCGGGCCCTACGAGCAGTACTTC.

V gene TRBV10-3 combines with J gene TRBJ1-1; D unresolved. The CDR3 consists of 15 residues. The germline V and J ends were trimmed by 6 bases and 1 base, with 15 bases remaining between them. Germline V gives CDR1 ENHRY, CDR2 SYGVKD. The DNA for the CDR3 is TGTGCCATCAGCCGGACCGGAGTAGGGAACACTGAAGCTTTCTTT. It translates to CAISRTGVGNTEAFF.

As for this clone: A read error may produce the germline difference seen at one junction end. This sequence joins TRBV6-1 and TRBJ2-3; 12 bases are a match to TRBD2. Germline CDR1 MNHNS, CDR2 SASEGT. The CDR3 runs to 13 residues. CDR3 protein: CASRGRTSGALGF. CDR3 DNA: TGTGCCAGCAGAGGACGGACTAGCGGGGCGCTGGGTTTT.

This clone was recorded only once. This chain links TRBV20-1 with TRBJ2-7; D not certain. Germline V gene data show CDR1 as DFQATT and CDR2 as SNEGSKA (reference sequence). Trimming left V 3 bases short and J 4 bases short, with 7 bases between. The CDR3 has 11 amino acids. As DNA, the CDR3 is TGCAGTGCTAGGGACCTTTACGAGCAGTACTTC. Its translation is CSARDLYEQYF.